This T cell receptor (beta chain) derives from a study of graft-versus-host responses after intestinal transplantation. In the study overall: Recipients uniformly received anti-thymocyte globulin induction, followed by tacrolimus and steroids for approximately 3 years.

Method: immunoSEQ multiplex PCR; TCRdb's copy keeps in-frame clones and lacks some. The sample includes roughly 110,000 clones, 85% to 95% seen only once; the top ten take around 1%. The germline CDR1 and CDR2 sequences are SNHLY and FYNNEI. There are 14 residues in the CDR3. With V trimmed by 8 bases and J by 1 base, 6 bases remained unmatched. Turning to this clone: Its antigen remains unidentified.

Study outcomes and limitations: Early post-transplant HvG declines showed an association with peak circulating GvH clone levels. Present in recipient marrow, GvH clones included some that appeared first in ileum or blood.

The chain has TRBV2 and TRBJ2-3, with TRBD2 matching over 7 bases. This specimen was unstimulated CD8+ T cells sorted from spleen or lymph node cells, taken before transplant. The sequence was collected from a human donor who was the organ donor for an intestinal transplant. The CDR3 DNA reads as TGTGCCAGCTCTGCGGGAGTGGGCACAGATACGCAGTATTTT. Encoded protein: CASSAGVGTDTQYF. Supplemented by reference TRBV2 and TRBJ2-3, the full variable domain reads EPEVTQTPSHQVTQMGQEVILRCVPISNHLYFYWYRQILGQKVEFLVSFYNNEISEKSEIFDDQFSVERPDGSNFTLKIRSTKLEDSAMYFCASSAGVGTDTQYFGPGTRLTVL.